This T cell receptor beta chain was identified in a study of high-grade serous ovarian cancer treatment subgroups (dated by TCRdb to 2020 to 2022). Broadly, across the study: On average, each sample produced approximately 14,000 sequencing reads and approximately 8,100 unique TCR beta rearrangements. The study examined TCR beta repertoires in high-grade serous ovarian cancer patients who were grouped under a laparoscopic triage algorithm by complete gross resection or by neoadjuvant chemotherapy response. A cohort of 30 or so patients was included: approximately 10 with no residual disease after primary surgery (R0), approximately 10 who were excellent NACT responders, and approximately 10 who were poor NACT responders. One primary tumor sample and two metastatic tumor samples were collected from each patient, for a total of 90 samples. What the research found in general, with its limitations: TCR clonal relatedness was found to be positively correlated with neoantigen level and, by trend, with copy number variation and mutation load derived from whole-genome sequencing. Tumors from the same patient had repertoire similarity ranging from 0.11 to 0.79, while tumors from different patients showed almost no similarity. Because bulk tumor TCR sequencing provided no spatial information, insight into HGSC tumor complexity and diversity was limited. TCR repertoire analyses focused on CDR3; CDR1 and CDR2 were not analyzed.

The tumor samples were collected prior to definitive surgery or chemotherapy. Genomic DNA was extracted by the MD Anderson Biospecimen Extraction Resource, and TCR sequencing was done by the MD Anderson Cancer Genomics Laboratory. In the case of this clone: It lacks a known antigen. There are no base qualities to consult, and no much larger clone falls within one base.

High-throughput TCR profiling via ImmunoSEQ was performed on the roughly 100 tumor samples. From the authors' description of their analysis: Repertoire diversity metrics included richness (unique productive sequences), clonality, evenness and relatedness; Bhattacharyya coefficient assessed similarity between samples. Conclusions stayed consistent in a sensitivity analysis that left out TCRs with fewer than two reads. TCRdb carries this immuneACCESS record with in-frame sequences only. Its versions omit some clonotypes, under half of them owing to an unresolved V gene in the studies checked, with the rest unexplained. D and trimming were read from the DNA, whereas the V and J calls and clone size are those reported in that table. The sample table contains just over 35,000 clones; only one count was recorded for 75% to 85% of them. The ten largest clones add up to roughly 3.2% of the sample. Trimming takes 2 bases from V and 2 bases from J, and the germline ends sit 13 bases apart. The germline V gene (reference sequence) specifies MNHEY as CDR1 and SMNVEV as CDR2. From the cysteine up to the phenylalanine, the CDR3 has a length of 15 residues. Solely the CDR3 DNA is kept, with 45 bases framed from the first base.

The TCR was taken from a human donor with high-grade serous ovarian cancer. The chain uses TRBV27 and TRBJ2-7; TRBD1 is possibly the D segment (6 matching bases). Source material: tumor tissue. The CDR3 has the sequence CASSLTADRPYEQYF. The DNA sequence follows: TGTGCCAGCAGTTTAACGGCGGACAGACCCTACGAGCAGTACTTC.